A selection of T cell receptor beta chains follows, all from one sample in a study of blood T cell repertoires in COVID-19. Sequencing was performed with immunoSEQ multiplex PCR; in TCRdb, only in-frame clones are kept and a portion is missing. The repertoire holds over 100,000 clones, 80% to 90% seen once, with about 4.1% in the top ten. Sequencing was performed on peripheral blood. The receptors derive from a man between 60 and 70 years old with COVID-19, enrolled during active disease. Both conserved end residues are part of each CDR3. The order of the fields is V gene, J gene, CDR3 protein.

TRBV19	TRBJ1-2	CASRADRAPYGYTF
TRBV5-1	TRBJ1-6	CASSPGLVNSPLHF
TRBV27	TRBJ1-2	CASSISNSYGYTF
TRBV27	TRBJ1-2	CASSLTVNYGYTF
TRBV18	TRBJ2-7	CASSPVTSGQGTYEQYF
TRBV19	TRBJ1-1	CASSIGPGSEAFF
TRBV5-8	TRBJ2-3	CASSSARGTDTQYF
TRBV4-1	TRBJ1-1	CASSQDSPNTEAFF
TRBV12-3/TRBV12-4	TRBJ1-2	CASSLGQGIGYTF
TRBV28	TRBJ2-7	CASSLTGGTYEQYF
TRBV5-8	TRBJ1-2	CASSFLDRTNYGYTF
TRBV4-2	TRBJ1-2	CASSQEFQGYYGYTF
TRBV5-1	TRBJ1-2	CASSREEDSYGYTF
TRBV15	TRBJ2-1	CATSPLRGGDYNEQFF
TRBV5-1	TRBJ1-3	CASSRDSFSGNTIYF
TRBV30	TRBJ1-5	CAWSGQPNQPQHF